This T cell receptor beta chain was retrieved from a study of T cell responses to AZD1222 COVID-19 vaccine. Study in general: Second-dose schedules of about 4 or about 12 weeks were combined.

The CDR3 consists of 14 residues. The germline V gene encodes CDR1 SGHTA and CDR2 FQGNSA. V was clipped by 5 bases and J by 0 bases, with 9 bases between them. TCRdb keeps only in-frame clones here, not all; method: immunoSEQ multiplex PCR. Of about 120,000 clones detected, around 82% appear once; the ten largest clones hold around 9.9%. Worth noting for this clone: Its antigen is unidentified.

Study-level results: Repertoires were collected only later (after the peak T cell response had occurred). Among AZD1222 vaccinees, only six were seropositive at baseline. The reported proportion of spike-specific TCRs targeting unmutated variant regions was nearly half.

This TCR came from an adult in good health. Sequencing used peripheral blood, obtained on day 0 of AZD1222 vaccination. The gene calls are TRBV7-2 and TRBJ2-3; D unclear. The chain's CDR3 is CASSLSISTDTQYF. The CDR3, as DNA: TGTGCCAGCAGCCTATCCATTAGCACAGATACGCAGTATTTT. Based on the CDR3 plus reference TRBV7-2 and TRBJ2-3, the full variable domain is GAGVSQSPSNKVTEKGKDVELRCDPISGHTALYWYRQSLGQGLEFLIYFQGNSAPDKSGLPSDRFSAERTGGSVSTLTIQRTQQEDSAVYLCASSLSISTDTQYFGPGTRLTVL.